Below, 17 T cell receptor beta chains from the same sample are listed, as sequenced in a study of blood T cell repertoires in COVID-19. Some clones are missing from TCRdb's copy, which holds only in-frame ones; the method was immunoSEQ multiplex PCR. The profile shows over 200,000 clones, around 85% of them singletons. The sequenced sample was peripheral blood. The receptor source for this set is a man in his forties or fifties with acute or convalescent COVID-19.

The chain carries TRBV5-1 and TRBJ2-2, with 10 bases fitting TRBD2. The germline CDR1 and CDR2 sequences are SGHRS and YFSETQ. The junction had 9 bases not matched to a gene; V was cut back by 3 bases and J by 7 bases. The CDR3 is 16 residues long. CDR3 DNA sequence: TGCGCCAGCAGCTACTCCCCGGGACTAGCGATCGGGGAGCTGTTTTTT. It is translated as CASSYSPGLAIGELFF. The full variable domain, with the rest looked up from reference TRBV5-1 and TRBJ2-2, is KAGVTQTPRYLIKTRGQQVTLSCSPISGHRSVSWYQQTPGQGLQFLFEYFSETQRNKGNFPGRFSGRQFSNSRSEMNVSTLELGDSALYLCASSYSPGLAIGELFFGEGSRLTVL.

This chain uses TRBV19 with TRBJ2-7; the D gene is possibly TRBD2 (5 bases). The germline V gene has CDR1 LNHDA and CDR2 SQIVND (reference sequence). V was cut by 1 base and J by 4 bases, with 17 bases left in between. CDR3 length: 16 residues. The CDR3: CASSIAAYGLAYEQYF. For the CDR3, the DNA is TGTGCCAGTAGTATAGCGGCATACGGCTTAGCGTACGAGCAGTACTTC.

V gene TRBV13 combines with J gene TRBJ1-1; 9 bases match TRBD1. The CDR3 contains 12 residues. Germline trimming cut 5 bases from V and 9 bases from J; bases unmatched to any gene: 4. CDR1 and CDR2 (germline): PRHDT, FYEKMQ (reference sequence). The CDR3 reads CASSDGTGKAFF. DNA for the CDR3: TGTGCCAGCAGCGACGGGACAGGGAAAGCTTTCTTT.

The chain combines TRBV6-2 or TRBV6-3 with TRBJ2-4; TRBD2 matches at 8 bases. CDR1 MNHEY and CDR2 SVGEGT come from the germline V gene. The CDR3 totals 15 residues. Trimming removed 4 bases from V and 9 bases from J; junction bases left unmatched: 11. The CDR3 here is CASSFVDPREGIQYF. The CDR3 nucleotides read TGTGCCAGCAGTTTTGTCGACCCCCGGGAGGGCATTCAGTACTTC.

The chain has TRBV7-8 and TRBJ1-5; the match to TRBD1 covers 7 bases. Germline V gene sequence: CDR1 SGHVS, CDR2 FQNEAQ. The CDR3 is made up of 15 amino acids. V gave up 3 bases and J gave up 7 bases; unmatched junction bases: 9. In DNA, the CDR3 is TGTGCCAGCAGCTTTCGGGAGGGGGCAGGGCAGCCCCAGCATTTT. As protein: CASSFREGAGQPQHF.

The gene calls are TRBV5-5 and TRBJ2-7, with 7 bases identical to TRBD1. Germline CDR1 is SGHKS and CDR2 is YYEKEE (reference sequence). Trimming at V came to 0 bases and at J to 5 bases, leaving 5 bases not matched to a gene. There are 14 residues in the CDR3. CDR3 in DNA: TGTGCCAGCAGCTTGGAGGTGACAGGGAACGAGCAGTACTTC. Its translation is CASSLEVTGNEQYF.

This clone was observed a few times. The chain uses TRBV20-1 and TRBJ2-3; no firm D call. The V gene's germline CDR1 is DFQATT and CDR2 SNEGSKA (reference sequence). Trimming shortened V by 3 bases and J by 4 bases, and 11 bases separated the two germline ends. CDR3 length: 13 residues. The CDR3 protein is CSASLRVPDTQYF. The CDR3 nucleotides are TGCAGTGCTAGTCTGCGCGTCCCAGATACGCAGTATTTT.

The rearrangement joins TRBV7-3 to TRBJ2-1, with TRBD2 identical over 9 bases. Germline loops: CDR1 SGHTA, CDR2 FQGTGA. J was trimmed by 8 bases and V by 5 bases; bases with no gene match: 4. The CDR3 consists of 13 residues. CDR3 amino acids: CASSVGTSYEQFF. CDR3 bases: TGTGCCAGCAGCGTAGGGACTAGCTATGAGCAGTTCTTC.

The count of this clone is one. This chain uses TRBV10-1 with TRBJ2-3; D is perhaps TRBD1 (6 bases). Germline loops: CDR1 WNHNN, CDR2 SYGVQD (reference sequence). V was clipped by 5 bases and J by 0 bases, with 15 bases between them. The CDR3 loop spans 16 amino acids. As DNA, the CDR3 is TGCGCCAGCAGTAAAGAGACAGGCCCTAGCACAGATACGCAGTATTTT. Residues: CASSKETGPSTDTQYF.

This clone was seen just once. The chain employs TRBV19 and TRBJ2-7, with TRBD1 identical over 8 bases. Trimming at V came to 1 base and at J to 2 bases, leaving 7 bases not matched to a gene. The CDR3 loop spans 16 amino acids. Germline CDR1 and CDR2: LNHDA and SQIVND (reference sequence). CDR3 in amino acids: CASSIGGADRAYEQYF. The CDR3 coding sequence is TGTGCCAGTAGTATAGGGGGAGCGGACAGGGCCTACGAGCAGTACTTC.

The chain couples TRBV15 to TRBJ1-1; 8 nucleotides agree with TRBD1. V trimming: 3 bases; J trimming: 1 base; junction bases outside the gene matches: 1. The CDR3 is 14 amino acids. Germline lookup yields CDR1 LNHNV and CDR2 YYDKDF (reference sequence). The CDR3 coding sequence is TGTGCCACCAGCAGGGACAGGGAGAACACTGAAGCTTTCTTT. This translates into CATSRDRENTEAFF.

The chain combines TRBV6-5 with TRBJ2-7, with D hard to call. This CDR3 has 13 amino acids. V was shortened by 3 bases and J by 4 bases, with 10 bases between the two germline ends. Per the germline V gene, CDR1 is MNHEY and CDR2 is SVGAGI. CDR3 bases: TGTGCCAGCAGTTATCGGGTTTCGTACGAGCAGTACTTC. It translates to CASSYRVSYEQYF.

This rearrangement joins TRBV19 to TRBJ1-4; D is undetermined. Deletions cut 7 bases from V and 8 bases from J, with 20 bases between. There are 15 residues in the CDR3. Germline CDR1 is LNHDA and CDR2 is SQIVND (reference sequence). The CDR3 spells CASTASPSPWEKLFF. DNA of the CDR3: TGTGCCAGTACCGCTTCTCCCAGTCCTTGGGAAAAACTGTTTTTT.

The rearrangement uses TRBV5-4 and TRBJ1-4, with D possibly matching TRBD1 (5 bases). The germline gives CDR1 SGHNT, CDR2 YYREEE (reference sequence). CDR3 size: 14 residues. V lost 2 bases, J lost 4 bases, and 9 bases lay in between. This CDR3 is CASSFSGNNEKLFF. The CDR3 DNA is TGTGCCAGCAGCTTTTCAGGGAATAATGAAAAACTGTTTTTT.

This rearrangement joins TRBV28 to TRBJ1-4; TRBD1 might be the D (6 bases). Germline V CDR1 and CDR2: MDHEN, SYDVKM. This CDR3 contains 15 residues. Trimming pared 5 bases from V and 3 bases from J, leaving 13 bases between. The chain's CDR3 is CASSQTGTPNEKLFF. The CDR3 DNA sequence: TGTGCCAGCAGTCAAACAGGGACCCCTAATGAAAAACTGTTTTTT.

This clone was detected a few times. The genes are TRBV7-9 and TRBJ2-5; no clear D. V was cut by 1 base and J by 1 base, with 10 bases left in between. The CDR3 length is 15 residues. Germline V CDR1 and CDR2: SEHNR, FQNEAQ (reference sequence). The CDR3 DNA is TGTGCCAGCAGCTTAGATGGGCAATCCCAAGAGACCCAGTACTTC. The encoded protein is CASSLDGQSQETQYF.

The chain joins TRBV7-2 to TRBJ2-1; 9 nucleotides align to TRBD1. This CDR3 region has 17 residues. Germline V gene data show CDR1 as SGHTA and CDR2 as FQGNSA. V trimming: 3 bases; J trimming: 2 bases; junction bases outside the gene matches: 8. CDR3 loop: CASSFSGTGQPYNEQFF. CDR3 coding DNA: TGTGCCAGCAGCTTTTCTGGGACAGGGCAACCCTACAATGAGCAGTTCTTC. Complete variable domain (other parts from reference TRBV7-2 and TRBJ2-1): GAGVSQSPSNKVTEKGKDVELRCDPISGHTALYWYRQSLGQGLEFLIYFQGNSAPDKSGLPSDRFSAERTGGSVSTLTIQRTQQEDSAVYLCASSFSGTGQPYNEQFFGPGTRLTVL.